This TCR beta chain was sequenced for a study of blood T cell repertoires in COVID-19. Only in-frame clones appear in the TCRdb table, and some are missing; sequencing was by immunoSEQ multiplex PCR. The sample has about 300,000 clones, 70% to 90% seen once. The CDR3 extends over 14 amino acids. Germline CDR1 reads MGHDK; CDR2 reads SYGVNS. With 6 bases removed from V and 6 bases from J, the gap between germline ends came to 16 bases. This chain links TRBV25-1 with TRBJ2-3, with no clear D. The sequencing input was peripheral blood. This sequence was found in a man in his 70s with acute or convalescent COVID-19. CDR3 nucleotides: TGTGCCAGCAGATTGTACGGGTCGGCGGATACGCAGTATTTT. Protein sequence: CASRLYGSADTQYF.